This TCR beta chain was captured by sequencing in a study of T cell responses to AZD1222 COVID-19 vaccine. Some clones are missing from TCRdb's copy, which holds only in-frame ones; the method was immunoSEQ multiplex PCR. The sample consists of over 130,000 clones, about 90% of them appearing once. Study observations and caveats: Among the donors, most were white British and more were female, and clonal diversity was possibly underestimated. Spike-specific TCRs gained breadth and depth after people received two AZD1222 doses. Vaccine-associated CD4 TCRs ranged over spike, dominating at 160-218 and 743-854.

J was trimmed by 4 bases and V by 3 bases; bases with no gene match: 13. Germline V gives CDR1 SGHRS, CDR2 YFSETQ. The CDR3 has 17 residues. This clone has just a few counts. The antigen is undetermined. Specimen: peripheral blood, collected on day 0 of AZD1222 vaccination. V and J are TRBV5-1 and TRBJ1-2, with 9 bases fitting TRBD1. This clonotype was sampled from an adult in good health. The CDR3 loop reads CASSSSDPTGGTYGYTF. DNA for the CDR3: TGCGCCAGCAGCTCCAGCGACCCGACAGGGGGTACCTATGGCTACACCTTC.